The TCR beta chain described here comes from a study of CD8 T cells in ankylosing spondylitis. The CDR3 has 13 residues. V lost 4 bases to trimming and J lost 2 bases, with 6 bases between them. Germline V lookup: CDR1 KGHDR, CDR2 SFDVKD. This clonotype showed up many times. The antigen remains undetermined. Making use of molecular barcodes, quantitative 5'-RACE generated TCR beta libraries. One entry per CDR3 protein, called by TCRdb with MiXCR from the 5' RACE reads. The table shows more than 150,000 distinct CDR3 sequences, with 15% to 20% occurring only once. General study results and limits: What appeared characteristic of ankylosing spondylitis blood was a TCR beta motif of several highly homologous variants. Disease-linked clones had a CD8+ phenotype and relatively low frequency in peripheral blood.

Sequencing was performed on blood, either unsorted or a sorted T cell fraction (not recorded which). The receptor comes from a male donor under 30 with ankylosing spondylitis or in good health (not recorded which). The chain is built from TRBV24-1 and TRBJ2-3; D is undetermined. CDR3 nucleotides: TGTGCCACCAGTGACCTGCTCACAGATACGCAGTATTTT. Protein: CATSDLLTDTQYF.